One TCR beta chain is described in this entry. The antigen remains unidentified. Germline CDR1 and CDR2: DFQATT and SNEGSKA (reference sequence). V dropped 3 bases and J dropped 6 bases, with 18 bases sitting between them. The CDR3 extends over 14 amino acids. This entry belongs to a study of response to subunit inactivated influenza vaccine. Findings of the study overall: Authors suggested each seasonal influenza vaccination recruits few new T cells.

MiXCR, applied by TCRdb to the RT-PCR reads, yields one record per CDR3 protein. This sample carries a few hundred thousand distinct CDR3 sequences, 14% of them seen once, and the ten largest clones take around 10%. The starting material was PBMCs from blood, obtained approximately 13 days after vaccination. The chain combines TRBV20-1 with TRBJ2-7; D perhaps matches TRBD1 (6 bases). This TCR was sampled from a man in his fifties who received an inactivated influenza vaccine. CDR3 nucleotide sequence: TGCAGTGCTAGCGCTCCCCAGGGGTATCGCGAGCAGTACTTC. This encodes CSASAPQGYREQYF.